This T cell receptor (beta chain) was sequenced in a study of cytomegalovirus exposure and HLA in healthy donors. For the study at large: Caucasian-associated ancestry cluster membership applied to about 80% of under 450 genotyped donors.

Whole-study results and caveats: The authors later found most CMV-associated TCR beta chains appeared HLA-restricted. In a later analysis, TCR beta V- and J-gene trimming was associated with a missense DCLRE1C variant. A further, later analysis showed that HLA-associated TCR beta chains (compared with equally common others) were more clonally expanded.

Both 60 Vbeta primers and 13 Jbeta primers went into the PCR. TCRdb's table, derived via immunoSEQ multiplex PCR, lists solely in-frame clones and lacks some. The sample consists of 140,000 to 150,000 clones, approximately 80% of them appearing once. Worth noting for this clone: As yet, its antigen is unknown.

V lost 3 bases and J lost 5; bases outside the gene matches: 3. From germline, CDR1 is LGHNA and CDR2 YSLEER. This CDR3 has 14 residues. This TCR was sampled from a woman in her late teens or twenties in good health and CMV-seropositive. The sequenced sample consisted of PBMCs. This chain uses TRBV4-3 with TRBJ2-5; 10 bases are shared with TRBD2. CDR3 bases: TGCGCCAGCAGCCAGCAACTAGCGGGGGAGACCCAGTACTTC. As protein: CASSQQLAGETQYF.